Many counts were recorded for the clone carrying this TCR beta chain. The antigen is undetermined. The CDR3 contains 15 residues. Per germline, CDR1 SGHRS and CDR2 YFSETQ. Trimming removed 4 bases from V and 1 base from J; junction bases left unmatched: 3. The data were obtained in a study of shared clonotypes between healthy human individuals. The study's findings and limits: The study's rarefaction showed incomplete sorted-subset sequencing despite large depth. Blood was the only sampled material, and tissue repertoires likely differ.

When replicate PCRs were run on sorted subsets, they used 200 to 250 ng DNA, approximately 33,000 T cell genomes. Profiled with immunoSEQ multiplex PCR; TCRdb holds only in-frame clones, not every one. Counted here are 850,000 to 1,200,000 clones, more than 60% occurring once; the ten biggest clones make up roughly 1.5%. The chain joins TRBV5-1 to TRBJ1-4; 8 bases line up with TRBD1. The TCR originated in a young man in good health. The sequenced material came from memory CD4+ T cells sorted from blood. Noted subset: CD45RA-negative fraction. The CDR3 loop is CASSLQGETNEKLFF. DNA for the CDR3: TGCGCCAGCAGCCTACAGGGGGAAACTAATGAAAAACTGTTTTTT.